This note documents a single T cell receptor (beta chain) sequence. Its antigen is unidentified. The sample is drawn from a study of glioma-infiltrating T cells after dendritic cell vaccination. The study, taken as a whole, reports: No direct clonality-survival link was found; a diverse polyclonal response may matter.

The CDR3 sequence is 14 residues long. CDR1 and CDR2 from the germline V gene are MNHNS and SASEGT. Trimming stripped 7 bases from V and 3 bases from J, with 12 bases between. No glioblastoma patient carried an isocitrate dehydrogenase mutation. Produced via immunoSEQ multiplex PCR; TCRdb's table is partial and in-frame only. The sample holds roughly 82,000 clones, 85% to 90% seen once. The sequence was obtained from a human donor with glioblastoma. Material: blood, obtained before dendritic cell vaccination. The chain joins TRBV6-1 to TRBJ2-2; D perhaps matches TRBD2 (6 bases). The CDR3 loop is CASTGGGHTGELFF. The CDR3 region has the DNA TGTGCCAGCACTGGGGGAGGACACACCGGGGAGCTGTTTTTT.